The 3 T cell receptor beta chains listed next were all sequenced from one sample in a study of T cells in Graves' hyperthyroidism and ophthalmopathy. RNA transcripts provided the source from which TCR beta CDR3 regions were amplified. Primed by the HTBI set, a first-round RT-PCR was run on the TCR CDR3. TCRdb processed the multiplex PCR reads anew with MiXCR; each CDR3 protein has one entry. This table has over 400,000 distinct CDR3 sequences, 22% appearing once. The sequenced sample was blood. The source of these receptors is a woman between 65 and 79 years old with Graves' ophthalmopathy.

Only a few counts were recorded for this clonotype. As DNA, the CDR3 is TGTGCCAGCAGCCCTCCGCCTAGGCCCCGCCCACCCAATGAGCAGTTCTTC. Residues: CASSPPPRPRPPNEQFF. The chain carries TRBV7-2 and TRBJ2-1; D ambiguous. Germline CDR1 is SGHTA and CDR2 is FQGNSA. V shed 5 bases and J shed 6 bases, with 23 bases lying between them. The CDR3 contains 17 residues.

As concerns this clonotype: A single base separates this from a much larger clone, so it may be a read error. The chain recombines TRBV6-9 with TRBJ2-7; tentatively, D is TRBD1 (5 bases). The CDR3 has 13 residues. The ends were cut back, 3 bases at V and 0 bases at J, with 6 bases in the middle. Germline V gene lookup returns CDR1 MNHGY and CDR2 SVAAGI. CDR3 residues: CASSYDSSYEQYF. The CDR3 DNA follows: TGTGCCAGCAGTTACGACAGCTCCTACGAGCAGTACTTC.

CDR3 amino acids: CASSGYAGDTQYF. CDR3 nucleotide sequence: TGTGCCAGCAGCGGGTACGCGGGAGATACGCAGTATTTT. The V call is TRBV9, the J call TRBJ2-3; D perhaps matches TRBD2 (5 bases). Between the trimmed V and J ends, which lost 3 bases and 5 bases, there was a span of 10 bases. The germline V gene has CDR1 SGDLS and CDR2 YYNGEE. This CDR3 contains 13 residues.